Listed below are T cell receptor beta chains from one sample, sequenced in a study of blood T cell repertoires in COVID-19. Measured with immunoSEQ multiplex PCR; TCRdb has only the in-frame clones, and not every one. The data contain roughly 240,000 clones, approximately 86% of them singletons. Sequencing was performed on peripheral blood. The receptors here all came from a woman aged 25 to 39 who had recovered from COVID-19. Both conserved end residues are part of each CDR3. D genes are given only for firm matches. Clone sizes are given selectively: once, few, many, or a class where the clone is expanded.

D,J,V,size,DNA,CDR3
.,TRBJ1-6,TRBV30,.,TGTGCCTGGAAACAGGATCATAATTCACCCCTCCACTTT,CAWKQDHNSPLHF
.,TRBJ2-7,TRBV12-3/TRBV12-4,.,TGTGCCAGCAGTTACAACTCCTACGAGCAGTACTTC,CASSYNSYEQYF
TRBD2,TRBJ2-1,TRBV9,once,TGTGCCAGCAGCGCCTTAGCGGGGGGGGCTTACAATGAGCAGTTCTTC,CASSALAGGAYNEQFF
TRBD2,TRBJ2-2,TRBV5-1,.,TGCGCCAGCAGCATAACCGGGACTACCACCGGGGAGCTGTTTTTT,CASSITGTTTGELFF
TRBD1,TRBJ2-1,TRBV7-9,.,TGTGCCAGCAGCTTAGCGTCTCTTGGAGGACAGGGATACAATGAGCAGTTCTTC,CASSLASLGGQGYNEQFF
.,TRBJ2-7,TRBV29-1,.,TGCAGCGTTGTTGGGGCGAGCTCCTACGAGCAGTACTTC,CSVVGASSYEQYF
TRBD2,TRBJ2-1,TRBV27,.,TGTGCCAGCAGTTTTGGGGGGGGAAGTTTTGTAGAGCAGTTCTTC,CASSFGGGSFVEQFF
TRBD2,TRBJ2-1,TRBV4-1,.,TGCGCCAGCAGCCAAATTAGCGGGGCATCATACAATGAGCAGTTCTTC,CASSQISGASYNEQFF
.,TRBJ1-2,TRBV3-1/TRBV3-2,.,TGTGCCAGCAGCCGATCAACAGTTTATGGCTACACCTTC,CASSRSTVYGYTF
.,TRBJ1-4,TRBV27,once,TGTGCCAGCAGTTTTTCTGGGGCCCGCGAAAAACTGTTTTTT,CASSFSGAREKLFF
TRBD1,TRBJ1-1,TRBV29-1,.,TGCAGCGTTGACGGGACAGGGGGCCTGGAAGCTTTCTTT,CSVDGTGGLEAFF
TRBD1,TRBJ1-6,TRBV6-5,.,TGTGCCAGCAGCCTGGACAGGGGCCCGTTCGGGCTCCTCCACTTT,CASSLDRGPFGLLHF
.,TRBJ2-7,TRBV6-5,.,TGTGCCAGCAGCACAGTAGGGGTGGGTAACTACGAGCAGTACTTC,CASSTVGVGNYEQYF
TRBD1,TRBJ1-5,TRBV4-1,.,TGCGCCAGCAGCCAAGATTATGGACAGGGTAGTCAGCCCCAGCATTTT,CASSQDYGQGSQPQHF
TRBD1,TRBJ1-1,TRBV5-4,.,TGTGCCAGCAGCCCAGACAGGGTGGGTGGGACTGAAGCTTTCTTT,CASSPDRVGGTEAFF
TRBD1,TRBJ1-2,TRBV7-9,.,TGTGCCAGCAGCCTGGGACAGGGCTATGGCTACACCTTC,CASSLGQGYGYTF
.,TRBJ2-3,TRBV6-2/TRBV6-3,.,TGTGCCAGCAGTTATTATCGGACACTCTCCACAGATACGCAGTATTTT,CASSYYRTLSTDTQYF
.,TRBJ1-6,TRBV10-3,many,TGTGCCATCAGGGGGGACACCACTAATTCACCCCTCCACTTT,CAIRGDTTNSPLHF
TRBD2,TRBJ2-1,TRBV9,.,TGTGCCAGCAGCGTAAATCTAGGGCCGGGGGGTGAGCAGTTCTTC,CASSVNLGPGGEQFF
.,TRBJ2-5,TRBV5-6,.,TGTGCCAGCAGCTTGGCTCCGGTGGAGACCCAGTACTTC,CASSLAPVETQYF
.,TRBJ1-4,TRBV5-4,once,TGTGCCAGCAGCTTGATGACAGAAAATGAAAAACTGTTTTTT,CASSLMTENEKLFF
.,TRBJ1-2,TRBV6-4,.,TGTGCCAGCAGTTTGACCCGGGGGTCCTATGGCTACACCTTC,CASSLTRGSYGYTF
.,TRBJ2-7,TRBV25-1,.,TGTGCCAGCAGTGAAGGGGGGTCCTTTTACGAGCAGTACTTC,CASSEGGSFYEQYF
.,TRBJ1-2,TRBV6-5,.,TGTGCCAGCAGTTACGAGTGGAGGGCTATTCAGTATGGCTACACCTTC,CASSYEWRAIQYGYTF
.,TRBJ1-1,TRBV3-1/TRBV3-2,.,TGTGCCAGCAGCCCCTATCAGGGTGGGGCAGCTTTCTTT,CASSPYQGGAAFF
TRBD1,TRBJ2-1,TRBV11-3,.,TGTGCCAGCAGCTTAGGACAGGGGGCGTACAATGAGCAGTTCTTC,CASSLGQGAYNEQFF